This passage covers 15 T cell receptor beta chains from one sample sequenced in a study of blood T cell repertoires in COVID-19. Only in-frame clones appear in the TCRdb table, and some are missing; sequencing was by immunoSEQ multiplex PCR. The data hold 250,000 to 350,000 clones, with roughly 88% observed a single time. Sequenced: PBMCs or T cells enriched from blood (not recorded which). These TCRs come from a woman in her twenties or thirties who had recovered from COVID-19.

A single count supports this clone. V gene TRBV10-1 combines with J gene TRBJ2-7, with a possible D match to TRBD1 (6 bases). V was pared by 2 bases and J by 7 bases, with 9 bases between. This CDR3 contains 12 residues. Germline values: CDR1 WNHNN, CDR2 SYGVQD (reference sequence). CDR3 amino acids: CASSERGGEQYF. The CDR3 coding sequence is TGCGCCAGCAGTGAGAGAGGGGGTGAGCAGTACTTC.

CDR3 DNA: TGTGCCACCAACAGTGGGACAGGGGTGAACACCGGGGAGCTGTTTTTT. Translating gives CATNSGTGVNTGELFF. The chain combines TRBV15 with TRBJ2-2; 10 bases are a match to TRBD1. The ends lost 7 bases at V and 1 base at J; junction bases unmatched: 6. The CDR3 is 16 residues long. Germline CDR1 is LNHNV and CDR2 is YYDKDF (reference sequence). The whole variable domain, filled in from reference TRBV15 and TRBJ2-2, reads DAMVIQNPRYQVTQFGKPVTLSCSQTLNHNVMYWYQQKSSQAPKLLFHYYDKDFNNEADTPDNFQSRRPNTSFCFLDIRSPGLGDTAMYLCATNSGTGVNTGELFFGEGSRLTVL.

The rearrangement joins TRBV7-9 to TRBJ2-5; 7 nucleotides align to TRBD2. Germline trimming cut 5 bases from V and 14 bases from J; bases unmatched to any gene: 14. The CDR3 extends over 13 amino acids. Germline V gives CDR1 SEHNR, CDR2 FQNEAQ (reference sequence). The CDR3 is CASSASRGGSPYF. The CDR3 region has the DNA TGTGCCAGCAGCGCCTCCCGCGGCGGGAGCCCATACTTC.

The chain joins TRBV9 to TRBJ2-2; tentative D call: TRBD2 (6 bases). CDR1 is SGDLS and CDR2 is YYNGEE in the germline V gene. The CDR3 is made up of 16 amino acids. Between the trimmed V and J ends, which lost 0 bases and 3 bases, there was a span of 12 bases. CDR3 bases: TGTGCCAGCAGCGTAGCTCTGACGGGAGACACCGGGGAGCTGTTTTTT. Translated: CASSVALTGDTGELFF.

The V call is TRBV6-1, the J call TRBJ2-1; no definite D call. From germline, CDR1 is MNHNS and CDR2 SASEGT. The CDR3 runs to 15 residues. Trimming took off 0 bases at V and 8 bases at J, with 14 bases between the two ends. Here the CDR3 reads CASSEAEYLVDEQFF. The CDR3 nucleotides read TGTGCCAGCAGTGAAGCAGAGTATCTTGTGGATGAGCAGTTCTTC.

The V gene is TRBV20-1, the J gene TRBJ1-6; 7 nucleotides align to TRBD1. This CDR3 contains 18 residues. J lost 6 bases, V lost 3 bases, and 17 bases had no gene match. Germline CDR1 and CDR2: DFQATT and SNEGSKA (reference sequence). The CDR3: CSASSYRGGHFANSPLHF. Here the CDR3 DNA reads TGCAGTGCTAGTTCTTACAGGGGCGGGCATTTCGCTAATTCACCCCTCCACTTT.

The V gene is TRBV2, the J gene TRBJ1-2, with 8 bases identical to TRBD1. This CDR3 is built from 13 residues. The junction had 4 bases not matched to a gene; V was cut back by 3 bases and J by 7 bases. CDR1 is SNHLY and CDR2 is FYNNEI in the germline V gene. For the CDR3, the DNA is TGTGCCAGCAGTGAGGACAGGGTGGCTGGCTACACCTTC. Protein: CASSEDRVAGYTF.

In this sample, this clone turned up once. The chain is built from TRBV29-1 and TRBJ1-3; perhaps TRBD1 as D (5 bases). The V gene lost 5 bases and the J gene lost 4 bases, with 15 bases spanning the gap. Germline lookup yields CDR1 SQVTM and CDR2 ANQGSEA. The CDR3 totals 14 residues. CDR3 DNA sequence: TGCAGCGTTCTAACAGGCATCTCCGGAAACACCATATATTTT. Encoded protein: CSVLTGISGNTIYF. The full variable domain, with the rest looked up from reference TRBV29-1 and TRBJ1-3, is SAVISQKPSRDICQRGTSLTIQCQVDSQVTMMFWYRQQPGQSLTLIATANQGSEATYESGFVIDKFPISRPNLTFSTLTVSNMSPEDSSIYLCSVLTGISGNTIYFGEGSWLTVV.

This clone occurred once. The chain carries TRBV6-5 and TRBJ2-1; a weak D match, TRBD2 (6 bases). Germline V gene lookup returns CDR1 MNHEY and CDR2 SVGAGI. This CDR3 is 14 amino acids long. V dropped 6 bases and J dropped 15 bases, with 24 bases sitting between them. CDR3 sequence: CASSQSLSSAESFF. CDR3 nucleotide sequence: TGTGCCAGCAGCCAGTCCCTCTCTAGCGCTGAATCGTTCTTC.

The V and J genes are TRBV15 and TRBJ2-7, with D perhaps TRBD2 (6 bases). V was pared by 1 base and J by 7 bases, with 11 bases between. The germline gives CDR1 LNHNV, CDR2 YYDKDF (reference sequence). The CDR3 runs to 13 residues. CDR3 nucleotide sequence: TGTGCCACCAGCAGAGGGACGGAGGGGGAGCAGTACTTC. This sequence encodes CATSRGTEGEQYF.

The CDR3 nucleotides are TGTGCCTGGAGTGTACGTGGGAGGGCCGGGGCCGGGGAGCTGTTTTTT. Translating gives CAWSVRGRAGAGELFF. The chain combines TRBV30 with TRBJ2-2; 7 nucleotides agree with TRBD2. This CDR3 has 16 residues. The J segment lost 6 bases and the V segment lost 0 bases, leaving 10 bases of the junction unmatched. Germline V gives CDR1 GTSNPN, CDR2 SVGIG (reference sequence).

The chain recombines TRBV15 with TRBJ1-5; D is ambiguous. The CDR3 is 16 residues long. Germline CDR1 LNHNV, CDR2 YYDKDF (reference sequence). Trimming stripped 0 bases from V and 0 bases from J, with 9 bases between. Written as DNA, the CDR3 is TGTGCCACCAGCAGAGATACATCTCATAGCAATCAGCCCCAGCATTTT. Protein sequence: CATSRDTSHSNQPQHF.

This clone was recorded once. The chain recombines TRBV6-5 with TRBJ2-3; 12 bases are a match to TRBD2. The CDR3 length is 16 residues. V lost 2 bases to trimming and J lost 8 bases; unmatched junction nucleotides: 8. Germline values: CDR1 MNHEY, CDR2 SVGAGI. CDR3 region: CASSYSLAGGVGTQYF. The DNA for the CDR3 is TGTGCCAGCAGTTACAGCCTAGCGGGAGGGGTAGGTACGCAGTATTTT.

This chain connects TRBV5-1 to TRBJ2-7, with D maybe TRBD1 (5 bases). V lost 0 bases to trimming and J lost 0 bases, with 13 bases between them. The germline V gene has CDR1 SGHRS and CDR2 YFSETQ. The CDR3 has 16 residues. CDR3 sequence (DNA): TGCGCCAGCAGCTTGGCCGTCCCGACAGCCTCCTACGAGCAGTACTTC. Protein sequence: CASSLAVPTASYEQYF.

CDR3 nucleotide sequence: TGTGCCAGCAGCCAACGTGGACAGGGTGGAGAGACCCAGTACTTC. It codes for CASSQRGQGGETQYF. The chain has TRBV7-6 and TRBJ2-5; 8 bases are a match to TRBD1. In germline, CDR1 is SGHVS, CDR2 FNYEAQ. The CDR3 is 15 residues long. V lost 5 bases to trimming and J lost 4 bases; unmatched junction nucleotides: 9.